This T cell receptor (beta chain) derives from a study of blood T cell repertoires in COVID-19. Across the study: The United States, Italy and Spain were the sources of the acute and convalescent COVID-19 samples. T cells, B-cell-depleted T cells, or PBMCs supplied cDNA or gDNA.

Authors' processing steps: Nucleated cell counts were estimated from reference gene primer amplification. Repertoires were generated with immunoSEQ multiplex PCR, while TCRdb's copy carries only in-frame clones and drops some. The V and J calls and clone size are taken from that table; D and trimming were inferred from the DNA. The sample shows more than 250,000 clones, about nine tenths of them seen only once. In this sample, this clone turned up a few times. A junction boundary mismatches the germline segment, possibly from a read error. CDR1 is SSHAT, CDR2 FNYEAQ, per germline (reference sequence). The CDR3 covers 16 residues.

The material sequenced was peripheral blood. V is TRBV7-7 and J is TRBJ2-1; TRBD2 agrees at 7 bases. The receptor's source is a man aged 50 to 59 with active or convalescent COVID-19. The CDR3 region is CASSPRGILSYNEQFF. CDR3 bases: TGTGCTAGCAGCCCGCGGGGGATACTCTCCTACAATGAGCAGTTCTTC. Together with reference TRBV7-7 and TRBJ2-1, the CDR3 gives the full variable domain: GAGVSQSPRYKVTKRGQDVTLRCDPISSHATLYWYQQALGQGPEFLTYFNYEAQPDKSGLPSDRFSAERPEGSISTLTIQRTEQRDSAMYRCASSPRGILSYNEQFFGPGTRLTVL.